This entry features one TCR beta chain sequence. Seattle patient enrollment occurred during active infection, with longitudinal follow-up thereafter. Per the authors' pipeline: Amplification from reference gene primers served as the basis for estimated nucleated cell counts. The table came from immunoSEQ multiplex PCR; TCRdb's copy has only in-frame clones and leaves some out. V, J and clone size were drawn from that table, and D and trimming were deduced from the DNA. This sample has 300,000 to 450,000 clones, with 70% to 90% found just once. The data were taken from a study of blood T cell repertoires in COVID-19. Study-level information: The United States, Italy and Spain supplied acute and convalescent COVID-19 samples. The analysed material was cDNA or gDNA that came from T cells, B-cell-depleted T cells, or PBMCs.

Trimming at V came to 5 bases and at J to 4 bases, leaving 8 bases not matched to a gene. Per the germline V gene, CDR1 is SGHNT and CDR2 is YENEEA. This CDR3 has 15 residues. Sequencing was carried out using peripheral blood. The genes are TRBV11-3 and TRBJ2-1; the match to TRBD1 covers 7 bases. This receptor was taken from an older woman with COVID-19, enrolled during active disease. The CDR3 DNA follows: TGTGCCAGCAGCCGCTTACCGGGACAGTACAATGAGCAGTTCTTC. Translation gives CASSRLPGQYNEQFF.